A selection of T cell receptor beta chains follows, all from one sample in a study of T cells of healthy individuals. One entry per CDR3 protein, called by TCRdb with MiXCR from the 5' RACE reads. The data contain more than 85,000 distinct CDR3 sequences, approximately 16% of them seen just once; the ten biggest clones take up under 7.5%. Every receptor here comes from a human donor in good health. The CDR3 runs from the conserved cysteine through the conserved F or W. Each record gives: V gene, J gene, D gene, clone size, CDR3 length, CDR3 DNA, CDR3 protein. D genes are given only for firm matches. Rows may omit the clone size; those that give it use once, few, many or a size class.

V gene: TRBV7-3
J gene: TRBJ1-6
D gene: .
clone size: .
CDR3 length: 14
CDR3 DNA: TGTGCCAGCAGCTCCCTAGGACGCAACTCACCCCTCCACTTT
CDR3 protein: CASSSLGRNSPLHF

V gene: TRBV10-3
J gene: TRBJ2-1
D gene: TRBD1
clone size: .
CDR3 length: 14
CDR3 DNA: TGTGCCATCACCCCGGACAGGGGTGACAATGAGCAGTTCTTC
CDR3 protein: CAITPDRGDNEQFF

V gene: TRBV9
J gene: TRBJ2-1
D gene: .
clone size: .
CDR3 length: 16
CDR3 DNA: TGTGCCAGCAGCGTAAAAAACAGGGGGAGGGTGAATGAGCAGTTCTTC
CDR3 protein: CASSVKNRGRVNEQFF

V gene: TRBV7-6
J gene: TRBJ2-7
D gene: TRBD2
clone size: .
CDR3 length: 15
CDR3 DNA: TGTGCCAGCAGCCCGGGACTAGCGGGATTTTACGAGCAGTACTTC
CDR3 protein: CASSPGLAGFYEQYF

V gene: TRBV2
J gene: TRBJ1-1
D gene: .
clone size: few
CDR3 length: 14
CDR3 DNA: TGTGCCTCTATGAAAGGGGGGGAGAACACTGAAGCTTTCTTT
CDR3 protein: CASMKGGENTEAFF

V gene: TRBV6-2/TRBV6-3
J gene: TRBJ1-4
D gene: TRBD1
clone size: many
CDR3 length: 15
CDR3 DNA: TGTGCCAGCAGCTTCCGGACAGGGGAACGCGAAAAACTGTTTTTT
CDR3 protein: CASSFRTGEREKLFF

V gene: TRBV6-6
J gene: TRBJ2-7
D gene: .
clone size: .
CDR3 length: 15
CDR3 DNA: TGTGCCAGCAGTCTCAGGGGGGACGAGACCTACGAGCAGTACTTC
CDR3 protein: CASSLRGDETYEQYF

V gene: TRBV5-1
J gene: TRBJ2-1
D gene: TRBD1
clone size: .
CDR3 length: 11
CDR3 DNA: TGCGCCAGCAGCTTACAGGGGGAGCAGTTCTTC
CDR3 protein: CASSLQGEQFF

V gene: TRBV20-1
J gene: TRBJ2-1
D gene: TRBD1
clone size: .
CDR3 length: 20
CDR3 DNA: TGCAGTGCTACCATTCAACCGGGACAGGGGGCCTCCAGCTCCTACAATGAGCAGTTCTTC
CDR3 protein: CSATIQPGQGASSSYNEQFF

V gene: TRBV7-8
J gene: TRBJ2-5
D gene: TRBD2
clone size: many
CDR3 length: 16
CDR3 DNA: TGTGCCAGCAGCTTAGCGAGACTAGCTTCGAGGGAGACCCAGTACTTC
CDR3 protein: CASSLARLASRETQYF

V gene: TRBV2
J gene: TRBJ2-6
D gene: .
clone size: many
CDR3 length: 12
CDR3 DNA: TGTGCCAGCAGATCTGGGGCCAACGTCCTGACTTTC
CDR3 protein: CASRSGANVLTF

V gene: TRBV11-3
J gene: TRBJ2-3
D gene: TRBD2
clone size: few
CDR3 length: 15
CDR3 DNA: TGTGCCAGCAGCTCGGGACTAGCGGTTGGAGATACGCAGTATTTT
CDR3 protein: CASSSGLAVGDTQYF

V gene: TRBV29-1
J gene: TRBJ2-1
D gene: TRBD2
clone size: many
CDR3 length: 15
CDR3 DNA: TGCAGCGTTGATCTCCTAGCGGGAGTTAGGGGTGAGCAGTTCTTC
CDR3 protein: CSVDLLAGVRGEQFF

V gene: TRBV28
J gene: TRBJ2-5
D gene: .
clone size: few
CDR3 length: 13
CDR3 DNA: TGTGCCAGCAGCCCTAGCGATCGAGAGACCCAGTACTTC
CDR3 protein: CASSPSDRETQYF

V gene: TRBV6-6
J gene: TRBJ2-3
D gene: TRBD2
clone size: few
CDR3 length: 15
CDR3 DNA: TGTGCCAGCACCGATAGCGGGAGGGGCACAGATACGCAGTATTTT
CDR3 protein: CASTDSGRGTDTQYF

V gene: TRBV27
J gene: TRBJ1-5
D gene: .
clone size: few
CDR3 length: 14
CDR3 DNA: TGTGCCAGCAGGCCTACAGGGCGCAATCAGCCCCAGCATTTT
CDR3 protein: CASRPTGRNQPQHF

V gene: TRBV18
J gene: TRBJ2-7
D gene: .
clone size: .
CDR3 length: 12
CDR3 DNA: TGTGCCAGCTCACCGTCTAGGGACGAGCAGTACTTC
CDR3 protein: CASSPSRDEQYF

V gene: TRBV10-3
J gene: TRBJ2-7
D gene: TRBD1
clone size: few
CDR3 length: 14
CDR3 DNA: TGTGCCATCAGTGTAGGGACAGGGGACTACGAGCAGTACTTC
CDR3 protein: CAISVGTGDYEQYF

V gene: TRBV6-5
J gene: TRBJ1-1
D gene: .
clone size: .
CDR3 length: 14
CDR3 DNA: TGTGCCAGCAGCTCCCATGGCAGGGAGAGTGAAGCTTTCTTT
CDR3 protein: CASSSHGRESEAFF

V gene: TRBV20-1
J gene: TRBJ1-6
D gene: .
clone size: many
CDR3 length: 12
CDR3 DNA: TGCAGTGCCGGAGAGAAGGATTCACCCCTCCACTTT
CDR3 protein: CSAGEKDSPLHF

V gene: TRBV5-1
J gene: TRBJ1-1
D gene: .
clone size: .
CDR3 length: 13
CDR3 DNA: TGCGCCAGTTCTCCCACAGGGTCGGCTGAAGCTTTCTTT
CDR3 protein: CASSPTGSAEAFF

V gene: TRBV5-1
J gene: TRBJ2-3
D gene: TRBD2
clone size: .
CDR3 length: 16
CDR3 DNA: TGCGCCAGCAGCTTGGCCGGGAGGACTAGCACAGATACGCAGTATTTT
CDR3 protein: CASSLAGRTSTDTQYF

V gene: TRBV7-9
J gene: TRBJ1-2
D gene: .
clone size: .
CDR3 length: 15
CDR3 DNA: TGTGCCAGCAGCTTAGACTACCGAGTCTTGGGTGGCTACACCTTC
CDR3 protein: CASSLDYRVLGGYTF

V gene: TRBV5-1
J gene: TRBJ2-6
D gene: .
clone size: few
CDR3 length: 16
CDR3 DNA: TGCGCCAGCAGCTTGGGGCAGATCTCTGGGGCCAACGTCCTGACTTTC
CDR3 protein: CASSLGQISGANVLTF

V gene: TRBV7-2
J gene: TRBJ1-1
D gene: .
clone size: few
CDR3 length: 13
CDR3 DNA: TGTGCCAGCAGCTCCGGACAAGCCTTAGGGGCTTTCTTT
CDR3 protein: CASSSGQALGAFF

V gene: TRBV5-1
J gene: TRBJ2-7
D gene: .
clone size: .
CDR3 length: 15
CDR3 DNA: TGCGCCAGCAGCGTCCGGGACGGGAGCTCCTACGAGCAGTACTTC
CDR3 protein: CASSVRDGSSYEQYF

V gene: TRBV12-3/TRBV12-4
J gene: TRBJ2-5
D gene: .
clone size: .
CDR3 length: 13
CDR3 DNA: TGTGCCAGCAGTTTAGGGACCGCAGAGACCCAGTACTTC
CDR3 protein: CASSLGTAETQYF

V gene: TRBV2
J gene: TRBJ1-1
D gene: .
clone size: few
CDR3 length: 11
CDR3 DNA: TGTGCCAGCAAAACTTACACTGAAGCTTTCTTT
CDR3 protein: CASKTYTEAFF

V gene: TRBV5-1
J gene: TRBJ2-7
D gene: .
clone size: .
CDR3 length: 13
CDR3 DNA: TGCGCCAGCAGCTTGGACGGGAACTACGAGCAGTACTTC
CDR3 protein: CASSLDGNYEQYF

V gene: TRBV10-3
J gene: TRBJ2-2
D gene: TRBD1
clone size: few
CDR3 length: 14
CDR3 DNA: TGTGCCATCAGCAACAACAGGGGGACCGGGGAGCTGTTTTTT
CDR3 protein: CAISNNRGTGELFF

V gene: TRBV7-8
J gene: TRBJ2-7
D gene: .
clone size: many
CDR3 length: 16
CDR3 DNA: TGTGCCAGCAGCTTAGTAGACAGGCCTCTCTCCTACGAGCAGTACTTC
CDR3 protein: CASSLVDRPLSYEQYF

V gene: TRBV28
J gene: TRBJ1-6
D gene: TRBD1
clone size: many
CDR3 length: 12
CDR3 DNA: TGTGCCAGCGGGACAGAAAATTCACCCCTCCACTTT
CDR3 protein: CASGTENSPLHF

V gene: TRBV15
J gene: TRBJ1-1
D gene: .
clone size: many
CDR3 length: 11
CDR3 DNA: TGTGCCACCAGCAGGGGATTTGAAGCTTTCTTT
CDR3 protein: CATSRGFEAFF

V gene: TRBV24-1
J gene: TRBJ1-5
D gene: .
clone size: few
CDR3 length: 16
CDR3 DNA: TGTGCCACCAGTGATCCCCGCCGGGGGAGCAATCAGCCCCAGCATTTT
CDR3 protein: CATSDPRRGSNQPQHF

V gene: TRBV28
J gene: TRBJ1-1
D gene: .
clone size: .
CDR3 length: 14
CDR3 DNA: TGTGCCAGCATTAAAAGCCGGGATGCCACTGAAGCTTTCTTT
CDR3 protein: CASIKSRDATEAFF

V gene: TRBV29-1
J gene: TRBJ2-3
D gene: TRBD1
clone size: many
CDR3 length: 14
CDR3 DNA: TGCAGCGTTGGGGTGGGACAGGGGACAGATACGCAGTATTTT
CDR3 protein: CSVGVGQGTDTQYF

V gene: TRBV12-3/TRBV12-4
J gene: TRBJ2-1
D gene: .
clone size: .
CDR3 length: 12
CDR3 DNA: TGTGCCAGCAGTTTAGAGCGCCAGTGGCAGTTCTTC
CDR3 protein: CASSLERQWQFF

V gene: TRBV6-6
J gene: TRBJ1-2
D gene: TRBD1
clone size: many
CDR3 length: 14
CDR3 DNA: TGTGCCAGCAGTCCCACCGGGACAGGGGTTGGCTACACCTTC
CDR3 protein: CASSPTGTGVGYTF

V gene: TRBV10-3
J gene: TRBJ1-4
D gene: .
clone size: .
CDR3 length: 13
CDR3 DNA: TGTGCCATCGGGGACCTGAACAATGAAAAACTGTTTTTT
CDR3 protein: CAIGDLNNEKLFF

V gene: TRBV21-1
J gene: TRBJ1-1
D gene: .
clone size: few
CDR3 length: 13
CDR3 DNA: TGTGCCAGCAGCAAAGACGGGTGCCGGGGAGCTTTCTTT
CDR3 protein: CASSKDGCRGAFF

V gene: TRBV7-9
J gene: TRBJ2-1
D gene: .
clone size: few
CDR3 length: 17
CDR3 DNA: TGTGCCAGCAGCGCGGGACGGTTCCAACTATCCTACAATGAGCAGTTCTTC
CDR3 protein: CASSAGRFQLSYNEQFF

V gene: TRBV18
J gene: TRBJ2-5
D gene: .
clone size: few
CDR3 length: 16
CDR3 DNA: TGTGCCAGCTCGCCAATCGGGGTGGAGTCGCAAGAGACCCAGTACTTC
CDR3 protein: CASSPIGVESQETQYF

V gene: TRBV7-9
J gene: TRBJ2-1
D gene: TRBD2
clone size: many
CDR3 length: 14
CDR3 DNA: TGTGCCAGCAGCCACCTAGCGGGGGCCAATGAGCAGTTCTTC
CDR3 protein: CASSHLAGANEQFF

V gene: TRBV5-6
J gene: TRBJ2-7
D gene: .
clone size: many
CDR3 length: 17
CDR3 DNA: TGTGCCAGCAGCTTGGGGGGAACCGGGACAATTCCTTACGAGCAGTACTTC
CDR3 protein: CASSLGGTGTIPYEQYF

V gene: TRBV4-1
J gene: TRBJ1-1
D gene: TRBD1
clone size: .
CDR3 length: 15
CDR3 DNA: TGCGCCAGCAGCCAAGGGACAGGGCGAGGGACTGAAGCTTTCTTT
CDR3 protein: CASSQGTGRGTEAFF

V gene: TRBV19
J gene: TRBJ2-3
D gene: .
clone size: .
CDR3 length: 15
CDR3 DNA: TGTGCCAGTAGTATCGGGAGCGGGAGCACAGATACGCAGTATTTT
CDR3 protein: CASSIGSGSTDTQYF

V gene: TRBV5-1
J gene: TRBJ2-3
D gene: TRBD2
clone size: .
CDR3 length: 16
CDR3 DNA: TGCGCCAGCAGCTGGCCCCAGCGGGGGAGCACAGATACGCAGTATTTT
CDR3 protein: CASSWPQRGSTDTQYF

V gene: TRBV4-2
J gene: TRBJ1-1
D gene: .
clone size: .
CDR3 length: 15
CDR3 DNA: TGTGCCAGCAGCCAAGAAGGCGGGCGGCTCACTGAAGCTTTCTTT
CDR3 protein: CASSQEGGRLTEAFF

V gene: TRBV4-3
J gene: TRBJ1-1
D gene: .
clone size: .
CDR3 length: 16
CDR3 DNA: TGCGCCAGCAGCCAAGATCGGCAGCTCCTGAACACTGAAGCTTTCTTT
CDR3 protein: CASSQDRQLLNTEAFF

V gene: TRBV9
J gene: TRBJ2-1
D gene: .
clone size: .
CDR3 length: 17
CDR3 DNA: TGTGCCAGCACCCCGATGGGGGGGCGGGGCTCCTACAATGAGCAGTTCTTC
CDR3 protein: CASTPMGGRGSYNEQFF

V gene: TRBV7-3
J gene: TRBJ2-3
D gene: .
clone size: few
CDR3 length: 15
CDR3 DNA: TGTGCCAGCAGCTTAACAGGGTCAGGACCAGATACGCAGTATTTT
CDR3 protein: CASSLTGSGPDTQYF

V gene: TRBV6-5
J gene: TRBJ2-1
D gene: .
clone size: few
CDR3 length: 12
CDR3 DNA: TGTGCCACCCGACAGGATAGCAATGAGCAGTTCTTC
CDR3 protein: CATRQDSNEQFF

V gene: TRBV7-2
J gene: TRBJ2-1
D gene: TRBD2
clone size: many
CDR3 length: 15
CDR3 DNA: TGTGCCAGCAGCCTAGCGGGCGGTACCTACAATGAGCAGTTCTTC
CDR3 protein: CASSLAGGTYNEQFF

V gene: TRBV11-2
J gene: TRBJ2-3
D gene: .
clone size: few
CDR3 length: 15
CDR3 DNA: TGTGCCAGCACCCCTGGGAGCGGAAGCACAGATACGCAGTATTTT
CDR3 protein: CASTPGSGSTDTQYF

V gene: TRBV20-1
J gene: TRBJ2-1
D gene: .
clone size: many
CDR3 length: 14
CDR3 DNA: TGCAGTGCTAGTGAGGACACGGCGTACAATGAGCAGTTCTTC
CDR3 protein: CSASEDTAYNEQFF

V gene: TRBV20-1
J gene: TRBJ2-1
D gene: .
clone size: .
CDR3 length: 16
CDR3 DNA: TGCAGTGAGTGGGGAGATGGGCCTACGCCCTCCAATGAGCAGTTCTTC
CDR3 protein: CSEWGDGPTPSNEQFF